This T cell receptor (beta chain) was sequenced during a study of control samples from healthy donors and cancer patients. The germline V gene has CDR1 SGHDT and CDR2 YYEEEE. The CDR3 is 14 amino acids. After removal of 5 bases from V and 1 base from J, the junction contained 3 bases not matched to a gene. Using immunoSEQ multiplex PCR, the repertoire was profiled, and TCRdb retains in-frame clones only, with some absent. The data contain 120,000 to 150,000 clones, 94% of them singletons. Specimen: blood. This clonotype originated in a man aged 35 to 55 in good health. This chain uses TRBV5-6 with TRBJ1-5, with 7 bases fitting TRBD1. CDR3 loop: CASSWGQSNQPQHF. The CDR3 DNA follows: TGTGCCAGCAGTTGGGGACAGAGCAATCAGCCCCAGCATTTT.